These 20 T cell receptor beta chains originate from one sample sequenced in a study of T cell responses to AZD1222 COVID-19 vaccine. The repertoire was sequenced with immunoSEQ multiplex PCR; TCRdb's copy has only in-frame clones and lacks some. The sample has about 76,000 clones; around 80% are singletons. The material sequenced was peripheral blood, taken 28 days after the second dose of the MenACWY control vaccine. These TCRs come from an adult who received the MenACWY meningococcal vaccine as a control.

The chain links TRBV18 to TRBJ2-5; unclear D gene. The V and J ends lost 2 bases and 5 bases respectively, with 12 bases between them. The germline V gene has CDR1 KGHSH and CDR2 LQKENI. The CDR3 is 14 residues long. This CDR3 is CASSPANVGETQYF. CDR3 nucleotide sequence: TGTGCCAGCTCACCAGCCAACGTGGGGGAGACCCAGTACTTC.

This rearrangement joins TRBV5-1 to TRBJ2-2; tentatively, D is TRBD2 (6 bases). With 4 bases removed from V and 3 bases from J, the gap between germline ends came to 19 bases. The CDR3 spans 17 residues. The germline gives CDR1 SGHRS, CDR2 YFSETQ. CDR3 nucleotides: TGCGCCAGCAGCGAAAAACCGGGAGTTGGGGACACCGGGGAGCTGTTTTTT. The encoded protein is CASSEKPGVGDTGELFF.

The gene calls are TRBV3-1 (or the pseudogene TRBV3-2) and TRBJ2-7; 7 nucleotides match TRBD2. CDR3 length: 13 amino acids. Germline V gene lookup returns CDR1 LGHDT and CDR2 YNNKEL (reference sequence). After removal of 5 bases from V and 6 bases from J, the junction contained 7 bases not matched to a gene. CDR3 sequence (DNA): TGTGCCAGCAGCTTTGGGACTACTGTCGAGCAGTACTTC. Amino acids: CASSFGTTVEQYF.

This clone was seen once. The CDR3 DNA follows: TGTGCCAGCAGTGAAGAGGGAGGGACTTATAGCAATCAGCCCCAGCATTTT. Translated, it gives CASSEEGGTYSNQPQHF. The chain recombines TRBV2 with TRBJ1-5; tentatively, D is TRBD1 (5 bases). Germline CDR1 reads SNHLY; CDR2 reads FYNNEI. The V gene lost 1 base and the J gene lost 0 bases, with 13 bases spanning the gap. CDR3 length: 17 amino acids.

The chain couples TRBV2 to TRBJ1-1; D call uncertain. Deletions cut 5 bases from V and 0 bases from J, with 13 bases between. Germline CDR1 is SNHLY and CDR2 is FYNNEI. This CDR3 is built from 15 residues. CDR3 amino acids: CASSPSRTVNTEAFF. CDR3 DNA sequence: TGTGCCAGCAGTCCATCCCGGACGGTGAACACTGAAGCTTTCTTT.

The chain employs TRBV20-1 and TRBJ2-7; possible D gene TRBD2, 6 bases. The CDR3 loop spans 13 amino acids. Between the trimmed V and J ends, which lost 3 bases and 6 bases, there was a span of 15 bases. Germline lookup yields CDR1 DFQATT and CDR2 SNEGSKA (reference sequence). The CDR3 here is CSASITGSGEQYF. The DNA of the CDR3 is TGCAGTGCTAGTATCACCGGGAGTGGCGAGCAGTACTTC.

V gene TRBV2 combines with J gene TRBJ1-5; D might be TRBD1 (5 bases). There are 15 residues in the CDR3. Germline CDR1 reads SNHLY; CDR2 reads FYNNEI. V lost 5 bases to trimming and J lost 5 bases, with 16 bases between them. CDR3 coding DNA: TGTGCCAGCAGTAGGGACCGCCAAGACCATCAGCCCCAGCATTTT. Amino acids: CASSRDRQDHQPQHF.

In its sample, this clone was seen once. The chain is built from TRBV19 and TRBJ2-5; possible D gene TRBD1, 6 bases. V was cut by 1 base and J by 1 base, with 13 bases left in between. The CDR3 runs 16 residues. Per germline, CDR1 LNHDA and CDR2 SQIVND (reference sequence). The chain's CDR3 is CASSIVHWGPQETQYF. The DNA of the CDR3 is TGTGCCAGTAGTATAGTTCATTGGGGGCCCCAAGAGACCCAGTACTTC.

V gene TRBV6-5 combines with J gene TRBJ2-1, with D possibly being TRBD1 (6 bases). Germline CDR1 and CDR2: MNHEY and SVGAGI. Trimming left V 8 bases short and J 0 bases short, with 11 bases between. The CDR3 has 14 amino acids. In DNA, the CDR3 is TGTGCCAGCCAACAGGGCAACTCCTACAATGAGCAGTTCTTC. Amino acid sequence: CASQQGNSYNEQFF.

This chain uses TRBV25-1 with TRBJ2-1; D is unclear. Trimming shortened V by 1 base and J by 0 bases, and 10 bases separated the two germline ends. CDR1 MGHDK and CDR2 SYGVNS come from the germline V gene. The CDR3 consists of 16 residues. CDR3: CASSELSPSSYNEQFF. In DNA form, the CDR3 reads TGTGCCAGCAGTGAATTAAGCCCTAGCTCCTACAATGAGCAGTTCTTC.

The DNA for the CDR3 is TGTGCCAGCAGCTTAAGAGCCCACCCGGGCGAGACCCAGTACTTC. This gives the protein CASSLRAHPGETQYF. The rearrangement uses TRBV7-2 and TRBJ2-5; D remains ambiguous. Trimming shortened V by 2 bases and J by 5 bases, and 15 bases separated the two germline ends. The V gene's germline CDR1 is SGHTA and CDR2 FQGNSA. This CDR3 is built from 15 residues.

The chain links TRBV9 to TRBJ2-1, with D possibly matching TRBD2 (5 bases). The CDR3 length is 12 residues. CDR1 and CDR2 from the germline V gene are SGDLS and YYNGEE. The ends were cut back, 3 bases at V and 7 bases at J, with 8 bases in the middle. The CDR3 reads CASSAEENEQFF. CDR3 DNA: TGTGCCAGCAGCGCGGAGGAGAATGAGCAGTTCTTC. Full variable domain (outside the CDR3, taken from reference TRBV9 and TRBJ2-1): DSGVTQTPKHLITATGQRVTLRCSPRSGDLSVYWYQQSLDQGLQFLIQYYNGEERAKGNILERFSAQQFPDLHSELNLSSLELGDSALYFCASSAEENEQFFGPGTRLTVL.

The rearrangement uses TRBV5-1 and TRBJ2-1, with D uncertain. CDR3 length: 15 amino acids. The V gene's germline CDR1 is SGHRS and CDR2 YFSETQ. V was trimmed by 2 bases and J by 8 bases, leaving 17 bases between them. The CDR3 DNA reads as TGCGCCAGCAGCTTTGAGGACCCTCGGGTGGATGAGCAGTTCTTC. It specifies CASSFEDPRVDEQFF.

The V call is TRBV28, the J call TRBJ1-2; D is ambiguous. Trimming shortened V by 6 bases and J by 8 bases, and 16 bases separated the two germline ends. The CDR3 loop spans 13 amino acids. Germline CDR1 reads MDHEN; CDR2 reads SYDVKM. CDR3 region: CASSPWLRDGYTF. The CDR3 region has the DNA TGTGCCAGCAGCCCGTGGTTGAGAGACGGCTACACCTTC.

The CDR3 coding sequence is TGCGCCAGCAGCCACGAGTGGGGGTTCCACGAGCAGTACTTC. It is translated as CASSHEWGFHEQYF. This chain uses TRBV5-1 with TRBJ2-7; the D call may be TRBD1 or TRBD2 (5 bases each). Germline assignment: CDR1 SGHRS and CDR2 YFSETQ. This CDR3 has 14 residues. V shed 4 bases and J shed 5 bases, with 16 bases lying between them. The variable domain in full, with the rest retrieved from reference TRBV5-1 and TRBJ2-7, is KAGVTQTPRYLIKTRGQQVTLSCSPISGHRSVSWYQQTPGQGLQFLFEYFSETQRNKGNFPGRFSGRQFSNSRSEMNVSTLELGDSALYLCASSHEWGFHEQYFGPGTRLTVT.

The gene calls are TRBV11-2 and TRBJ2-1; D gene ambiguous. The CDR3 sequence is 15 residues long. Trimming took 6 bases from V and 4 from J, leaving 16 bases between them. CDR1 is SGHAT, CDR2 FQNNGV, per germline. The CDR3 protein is CASSFTPIEYNEQFF. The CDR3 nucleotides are TGTGCCAGCAGTTTTACACCAATCGAGTACAATGAGCAGTTCTTC.

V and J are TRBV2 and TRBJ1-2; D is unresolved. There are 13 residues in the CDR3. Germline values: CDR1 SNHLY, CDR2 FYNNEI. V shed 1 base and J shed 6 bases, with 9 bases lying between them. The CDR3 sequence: CASSEESSDGYTF. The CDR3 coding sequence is TGTGCCAGCAGTGAAGAAAGCTCCGATGGCTACACCTTC. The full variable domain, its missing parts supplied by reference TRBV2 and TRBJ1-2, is EPEVTQTPSHQVTQMGQEVILRCVPISNHLYFYWYRQILGQKVEFLVSFYNNEISEKSEIFDDQFSVERPDGSNFTLKIRSTKLEDSAMYFCASSEESSDGYTFGSGTRLTVV.

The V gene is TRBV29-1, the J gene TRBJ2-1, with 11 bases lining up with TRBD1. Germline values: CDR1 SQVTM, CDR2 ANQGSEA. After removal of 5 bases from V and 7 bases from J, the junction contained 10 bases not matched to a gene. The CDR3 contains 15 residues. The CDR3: CSVSTRTGGKNEQFF. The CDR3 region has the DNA TGCAGCGTTAGCACTCGGACAGGGGGCAAGAATGAGCAGTTCTTC.

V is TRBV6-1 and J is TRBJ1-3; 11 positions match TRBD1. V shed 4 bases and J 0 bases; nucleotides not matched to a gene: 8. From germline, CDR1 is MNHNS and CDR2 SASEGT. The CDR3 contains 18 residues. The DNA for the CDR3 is TGTGCCAGCAGTGCCCTTGCCGGGACAGGGGGCTCTGGAAACACCATATATTTT. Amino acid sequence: CASSALAGTGGSGNTIYF.

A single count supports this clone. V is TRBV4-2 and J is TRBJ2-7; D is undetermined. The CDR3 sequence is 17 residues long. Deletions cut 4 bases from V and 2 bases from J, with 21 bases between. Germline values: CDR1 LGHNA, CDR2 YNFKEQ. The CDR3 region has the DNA TGTGCCAGCAGCCCAATGGGGAATACGGGCAGCGCCTACGAGCAGTACTTC. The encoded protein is CASSPMGNTGSAYEQYF.